Listed below are T cell receptor beta chains from one sample, sequenced in a study of Tregs in tolerant kidney transplant recipients. Data came from immunoSEQ multiplex PCR; TCRdb stores just in-frame clones and leaves some out. The table has about 73,000 clones, 95% to 98% seen once. The sequencing used CD4+ T cells from blood, collected before the transplant. The source is a human donor who received a combined kidney and bone marrow transplant. Each CDR3 is given with its conserved first and last residue. D genes are given only for firm matches. The listing skips clone size in some rows; elsewhere it reads once, few, many or a size class.

v_call	clone_size	d_call	j_call	cdr3_aa	cdr3_nt
TRBV28	-	-	TRBJ1-2	CASSLLESGYTF	TGTGCCAGCAGCCTACTGGAGAGTGGCTACACCTTC
TRBV10-3	-	-	TRBJ1-5	CAISEPSRREFNQPQHF	TGTGCCATCAGTGAGCCATCGCGGCGTGAATTCAATCAGCCCCAGCATTTT
TRBV5-8	-	TRBD1	TRBJ1-3	CASSLGTGANSGNTIYF	TGTGCCAGCAGTCTCGGGACAGGAGCCAACTCTGGAAACACCATATATTTT
TRBV19	-	-	TRBJ1-4	CASSVLEGEKLFF	TGTGCCAGTTCCGTTTTGGAGGGTGAAAAACTGTTTTTT
TRBV28	-	TRBD1	TRBJ2-7	CASKGAGTGSYEQYF	TGTGCCAGCAAAGGGGCAGGGACAGGTTCCTACGAGCAGTACTTC
TRBV18	-	-	TRBJ2-3	CASSRRGVGATDTQYF	TGTGCCAGCTCACGTCGAGGAGTGGGGGCCACAGATACGCAGTATTTT
TRBV9	-	TRBD2	TRBJ2-1	CASSVGAGGGVYNEQFF	TGTGCCAGCAGCGTAGGAGCTGGCGGGGGGGTGTACAATGAGCAGTTCTTC
TRBV5-4	-	-	TRBJ2-7	CASSSERDSYEQYF	TGTGCCAGCAGCAGTGAAAGAGACAGTTACGAGCAGTACTTC
TRBV4-1	-	TRBD1	TRBJ1-4	CASSQERTGGVGEKLFF	TGCGCCAGCAGCCAAGAAAGGACAGGGGGAGTAGGTGAAAAACTGTTTTTT
TRBV5-4	-	TRBD2	TRBJ2-3	CASSSAGLGFDTQYF	TGTGCCAGCAGCTCTGCGGGACTAGGGTTTGATACGCAGTATTTT
TRBV6-6	once	-	TRBJ1-1	CASTERRDTEAFF	TGTGCCAGCACTGAGCGCAGGGACACTGAAGCTTTCTTT
TRBV7-2	-	-	TRBJ1-1	CASSLLLLNTEAFF	TGTGCCAGCAGCTTACTACTCTTGAACACTGAAGCTTTCTTT
TRBV5-4	-	-	TRBJ2-5	CASSLGGERGETQYF	TGTGCCAGCAGCTTGGGGGGGGAAAGGGGAGAGACCCAGTACTTC
TRBV6-5	-	-	TRBJ2-3	CASRSADTQYF	TGTGCCAGCAGGTCCGCAGATACGCAGTATTTT
TRBV28	once	-	TRBJ1-2	CASSLGGANYGYTF	TGTGCCAGCAGTCTCGGAGGCGCTAACTATGGCTACACCTTC
TRBV7-2	once	-	TRBJ2-1	CASSLVYGSYNEQFF	TGTGCCAGCAGCTTAGTTTACGGGTCCTACAATGAGCAGTTCTTC
TRBV19	-	TRBD1	TRBJ1-1	CASSRYRGSDTEAFF	TGTGCCAGTAGTAGATACAGGGGATCGGACACTGAAGCTTTCTTT
TRBV4-2	once	-	TRBJ2-5	CASSQERGQETQYF	TGTGCCAGCAGCCAAGAAAGGGGCCAAGAGACCCAGTACTTC
TRBV9	-	-	TRBJ2-1	CASSVVHSEQFF	TGTGCCAGCAGCGTAGTGCACAGTGAGCAGTTCTTC
TRBV5-1	-	-	TRBJ2-5	CASSFRTAQETQYF	TGCGCCAGCAGCTTCCGGACAGCTCAAGAGACCCAGTACTTC
TRBV5-8	-	-	TRBJ2-5	CASSLGAGVVTTRETQYF	TGTGCCAGCAGCTTGGGGGCAGGGGTCGTAACAACACGGGAGACCCAGTACTTC
TRBV9	-	TRBD2	TRBJ2-1	CASSGLTSGGPGEQFF	TGTGCCAGCAGCGGACTGACTAGCGGGGGGCCGGGTGAGCAGTTCTTC
TRBV6-6	-	-	TRBJ2-7	CASSRFGQSYEQYF	TGTGCCAGCAGTCGATTTGGACAGTCCTACGAGCAGTACTTC
TRBV25-1	-	-	TRBJ2-4	CASSPRRDMNIQYF	TGTGCCAGCTCCCCACGGCGGGATATGAACATTCAGTACTTC
TRBV28	-	TRBD1	TRBJ1-1	CASSLRGRVTEAFF	TGTGCCAGCAGTTTAAGGGGGCGCGTGACTGAAGCTTTCTTT
TRBV4-1	-	TRBD2	TRBJ2-5	CASSTVGGNQETQYF	TGCGCCAGCAGTACAGTGGGGGGGAACCAAGAGACCCAGTACTTC